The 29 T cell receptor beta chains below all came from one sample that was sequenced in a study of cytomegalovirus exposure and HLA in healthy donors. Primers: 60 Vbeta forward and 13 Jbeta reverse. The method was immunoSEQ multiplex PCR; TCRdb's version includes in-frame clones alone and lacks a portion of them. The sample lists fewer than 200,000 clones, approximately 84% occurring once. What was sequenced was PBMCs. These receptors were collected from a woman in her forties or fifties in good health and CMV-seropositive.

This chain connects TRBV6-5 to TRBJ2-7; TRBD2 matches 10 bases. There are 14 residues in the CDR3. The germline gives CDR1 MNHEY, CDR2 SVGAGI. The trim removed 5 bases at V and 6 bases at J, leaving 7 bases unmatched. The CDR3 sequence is CASSRTSGRPEQYF. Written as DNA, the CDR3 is TGTGCCAGCAGTAGGACTAGCGGTCGGCCCGAGCAGTACTTC.

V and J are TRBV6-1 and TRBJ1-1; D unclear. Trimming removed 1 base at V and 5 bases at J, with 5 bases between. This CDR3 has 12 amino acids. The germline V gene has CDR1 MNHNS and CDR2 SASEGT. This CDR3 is CASSEGRTEAFF. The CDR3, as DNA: TGTGCCAGCAGTGAAGGGCGGACTGAAGCTTTCTTT.

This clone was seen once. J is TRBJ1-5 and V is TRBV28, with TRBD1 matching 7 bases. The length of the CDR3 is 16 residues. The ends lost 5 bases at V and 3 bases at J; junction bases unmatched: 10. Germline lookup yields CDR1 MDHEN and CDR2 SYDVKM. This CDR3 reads CASSPLWGQSNQPQHF. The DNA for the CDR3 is TGTGCCAGCAGTCCCCTATGGGGACAGTCCAATCAGCCCCAGCATTTT.

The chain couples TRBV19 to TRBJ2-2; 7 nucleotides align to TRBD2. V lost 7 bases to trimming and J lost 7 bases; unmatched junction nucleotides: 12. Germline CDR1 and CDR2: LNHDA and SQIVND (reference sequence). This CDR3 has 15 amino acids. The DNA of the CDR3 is TGTGCCAGTACTGCGGGGAGGGAATTAGACGGGGAGCTGTTTTTT. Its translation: CASTAGRELDGELFF.

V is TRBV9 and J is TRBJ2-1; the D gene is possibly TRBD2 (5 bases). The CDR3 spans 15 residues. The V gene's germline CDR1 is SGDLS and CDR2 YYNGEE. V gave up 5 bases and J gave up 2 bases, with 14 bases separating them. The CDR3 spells CASSARTPTYNEQFF. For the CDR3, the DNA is TGTGCCAGCAGTGCGAGGACTCCTACCTACAATGAGCAGTTCTTC.

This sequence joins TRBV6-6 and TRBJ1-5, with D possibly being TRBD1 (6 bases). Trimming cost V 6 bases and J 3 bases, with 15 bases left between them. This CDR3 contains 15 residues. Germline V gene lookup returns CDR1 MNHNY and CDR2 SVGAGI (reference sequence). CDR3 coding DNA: TGTGCCAGCAGACCGACAGGAGAGACCAATCAGCCCCAGCATTTT. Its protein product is CASRPTGETNQPQHF.

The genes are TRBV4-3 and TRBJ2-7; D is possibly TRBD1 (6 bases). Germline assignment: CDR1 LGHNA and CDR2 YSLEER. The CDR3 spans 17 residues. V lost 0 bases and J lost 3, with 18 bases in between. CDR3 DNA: TGCGCCAGCAGCCAAGAAAGGTTCGACAGGTCCGACTACGAGCAGTACTTC. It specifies CASSQERFDRSDYEQYF.

The CDR3 DNA reads as TGCGCCAGCAGCCACCATGCCTATTACGAGCAGTACTTC. Its protein is CASSHHAYYEQYF. This chain joins TRBV4-3 and TRBJ2-7; D remains ambiguous. This CDR3 is built from 13 residues. CDR1 is LGHNA and CDR2 is YSLEER in the germline V gene. Trimming took 3 bases from V and 4 from J, leaving 10 bases between them.

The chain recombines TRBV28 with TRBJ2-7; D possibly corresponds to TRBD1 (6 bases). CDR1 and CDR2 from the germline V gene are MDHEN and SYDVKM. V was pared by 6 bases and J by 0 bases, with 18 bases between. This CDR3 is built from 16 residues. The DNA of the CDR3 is TGTGCCAGCAGACACCGGACAGTTGGGAGCTCCTACGAGCAGTACTTC. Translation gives CASRHRTVGSSYEQYF.

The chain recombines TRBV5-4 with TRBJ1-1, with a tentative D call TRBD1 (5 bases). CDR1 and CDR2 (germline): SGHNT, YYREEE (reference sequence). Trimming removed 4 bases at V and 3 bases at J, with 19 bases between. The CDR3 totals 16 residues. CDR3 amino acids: CASSQEEGGTYTEAFF. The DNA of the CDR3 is TGTGCCAGCAGCCAGGAGGAAGGCGGGACTTACACTGAAGCTTTCTTT.

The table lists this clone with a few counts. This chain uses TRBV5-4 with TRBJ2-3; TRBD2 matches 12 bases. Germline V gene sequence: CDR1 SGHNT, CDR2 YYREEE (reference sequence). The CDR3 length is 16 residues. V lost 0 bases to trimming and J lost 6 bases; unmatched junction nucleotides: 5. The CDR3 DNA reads TGTGCCAGCAGCTTGGCTAGCGGGGGGGCCGGGGATACGCAGTATTTT. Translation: CASSLASGGAGDTQYF.

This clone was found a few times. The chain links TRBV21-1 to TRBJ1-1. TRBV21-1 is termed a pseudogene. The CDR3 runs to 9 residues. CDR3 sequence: CAKRGEAFF. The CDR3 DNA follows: TGTGCAAAACGAGGTGAAGCTTTCTTT.

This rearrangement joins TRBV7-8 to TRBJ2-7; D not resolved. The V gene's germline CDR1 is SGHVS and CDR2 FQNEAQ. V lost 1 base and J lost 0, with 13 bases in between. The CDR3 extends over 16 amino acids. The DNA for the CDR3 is TGTGCCAGCAGCTTAGTTAGCCGCCGACGCTCCTACGAGCAGTACTTC. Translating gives CASSLVSRRRSYEQYF.

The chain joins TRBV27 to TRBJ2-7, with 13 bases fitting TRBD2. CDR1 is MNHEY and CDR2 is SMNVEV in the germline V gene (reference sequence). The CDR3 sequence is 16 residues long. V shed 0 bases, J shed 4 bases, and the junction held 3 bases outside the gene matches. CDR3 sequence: CASSLSRTSGSYEQYF. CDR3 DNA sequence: TGTGCCAGCAGTTTATCCCGGACTAGCGGGAGTTACGAGCAGTACTTC.

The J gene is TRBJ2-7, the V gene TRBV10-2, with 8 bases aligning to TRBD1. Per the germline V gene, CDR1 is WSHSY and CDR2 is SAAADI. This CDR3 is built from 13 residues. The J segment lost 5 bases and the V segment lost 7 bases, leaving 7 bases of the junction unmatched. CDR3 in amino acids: CASTDRGWDEQYF. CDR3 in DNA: TGCGCCAGCACTGACAGGGGATGGGACGAGCAGTACTTC.

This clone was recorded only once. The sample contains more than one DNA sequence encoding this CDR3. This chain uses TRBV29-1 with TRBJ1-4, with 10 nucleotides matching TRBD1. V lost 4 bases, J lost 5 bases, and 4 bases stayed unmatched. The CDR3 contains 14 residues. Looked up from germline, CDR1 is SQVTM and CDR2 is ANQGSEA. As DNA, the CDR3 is TGCAGCGTTGCGCCGGGACAGGGGAATGAAAAACTGTTTTTT. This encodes CSVAPGQGNEKLFF.

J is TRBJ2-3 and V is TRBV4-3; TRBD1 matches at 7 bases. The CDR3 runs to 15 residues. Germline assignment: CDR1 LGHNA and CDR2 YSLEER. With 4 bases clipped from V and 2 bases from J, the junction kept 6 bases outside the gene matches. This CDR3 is CASSRLTGPTDTQYF. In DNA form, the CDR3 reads TGCGCCAGCAGCCGATTGACAGGGCCCACAGATACGCAGTATTTT.

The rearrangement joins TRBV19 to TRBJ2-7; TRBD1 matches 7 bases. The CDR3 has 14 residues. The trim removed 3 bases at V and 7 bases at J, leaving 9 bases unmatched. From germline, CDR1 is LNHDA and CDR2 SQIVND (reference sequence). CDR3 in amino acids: CASSIGDSPSEQYF. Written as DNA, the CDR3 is TGTGCCAGTAGTATTGGGGACAGCCCTAGTGAGCAGTACTTC.

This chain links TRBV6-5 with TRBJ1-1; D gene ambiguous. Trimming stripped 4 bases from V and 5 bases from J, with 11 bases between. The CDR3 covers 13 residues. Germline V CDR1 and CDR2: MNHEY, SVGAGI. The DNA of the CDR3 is TGTGCCAGCAGTTTACGCGGGGTTACTGAAGCTTTCTTT. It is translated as CASSLRGVTEAFF.

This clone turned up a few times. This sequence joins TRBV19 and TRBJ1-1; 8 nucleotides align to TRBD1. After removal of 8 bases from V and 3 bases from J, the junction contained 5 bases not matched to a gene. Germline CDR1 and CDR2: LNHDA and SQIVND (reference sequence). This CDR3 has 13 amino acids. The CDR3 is CASGDRYDTEAFF. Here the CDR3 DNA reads TGTGCCAGTGGGGACAGGTACGACACTGAAGCTTTCTTT.

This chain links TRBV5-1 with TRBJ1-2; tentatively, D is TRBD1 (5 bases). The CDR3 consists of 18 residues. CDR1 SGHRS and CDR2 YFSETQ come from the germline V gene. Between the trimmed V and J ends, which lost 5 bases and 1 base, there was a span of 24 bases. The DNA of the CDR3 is TGCGCCAGCAGAACCGAAACAGGCCCTGTGGCGAGTAACTATGGCTACACCTTC. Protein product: CASRTETGPVASNYGYTF.

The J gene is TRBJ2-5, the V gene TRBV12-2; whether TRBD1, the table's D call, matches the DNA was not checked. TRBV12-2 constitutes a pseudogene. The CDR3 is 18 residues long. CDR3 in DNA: TGTGCAAGTCGCTTAGCAGAAACGGACAGGGAGGTAGCAGAGACCCAGTACTTC. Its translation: CASRLAETDREVAETQYF.

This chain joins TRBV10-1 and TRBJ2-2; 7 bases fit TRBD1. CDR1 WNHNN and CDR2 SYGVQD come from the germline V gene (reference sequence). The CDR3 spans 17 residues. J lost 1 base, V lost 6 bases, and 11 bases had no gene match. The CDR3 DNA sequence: TGCGCCAGCAGCCCCTACGGACAGGCCGAGAACACCGGGGAGCTGTTTTTT. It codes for CASSPYGQAENTGELFF.

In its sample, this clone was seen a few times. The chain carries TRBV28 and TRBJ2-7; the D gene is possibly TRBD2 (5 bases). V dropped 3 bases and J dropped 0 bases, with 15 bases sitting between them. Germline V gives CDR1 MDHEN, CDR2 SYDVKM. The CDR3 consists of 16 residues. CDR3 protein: CASSLGYGVSSYEQYF. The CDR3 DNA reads TGTGCCAGCAGTTTGGGGTACGGGGTAAGCTCCTACGAGCAGTACTTC.

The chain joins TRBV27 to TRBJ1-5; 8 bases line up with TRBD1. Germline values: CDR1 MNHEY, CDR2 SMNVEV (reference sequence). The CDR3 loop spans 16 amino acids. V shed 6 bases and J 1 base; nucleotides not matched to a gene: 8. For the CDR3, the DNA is TGTGCCAGCAGCCAAGGGACAGGATTGAGCAATCAGCCCCAGCATTTT. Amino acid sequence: CASSQGTGLSNQPQHF.

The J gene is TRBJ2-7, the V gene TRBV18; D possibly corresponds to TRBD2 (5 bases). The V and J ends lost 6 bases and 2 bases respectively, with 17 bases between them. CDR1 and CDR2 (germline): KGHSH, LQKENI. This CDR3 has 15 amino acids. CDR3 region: CASSLNAAETYEQYF. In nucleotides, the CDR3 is TGTGCCAGCTCTTTAAACGCAGCGGAAACCTACGAGCAGTACTTC.

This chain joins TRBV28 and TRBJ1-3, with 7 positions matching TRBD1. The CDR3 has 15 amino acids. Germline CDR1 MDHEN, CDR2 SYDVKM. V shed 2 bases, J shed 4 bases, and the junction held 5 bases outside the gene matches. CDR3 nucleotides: TGTGCCAGCAGTTTACCAGGGGGATCAGGAAACACCATATATTTT. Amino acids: CASSLPGGSGNTIYF.

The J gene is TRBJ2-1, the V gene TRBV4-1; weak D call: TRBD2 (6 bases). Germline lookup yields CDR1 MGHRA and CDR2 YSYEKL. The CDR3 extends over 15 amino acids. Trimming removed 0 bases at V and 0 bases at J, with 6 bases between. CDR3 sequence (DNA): TGCGCCAGCAGCCAAGAGGAGGGCTCCTACAATGAGCAGTTCTTC. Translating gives CASSQEEGSYNEQFF.

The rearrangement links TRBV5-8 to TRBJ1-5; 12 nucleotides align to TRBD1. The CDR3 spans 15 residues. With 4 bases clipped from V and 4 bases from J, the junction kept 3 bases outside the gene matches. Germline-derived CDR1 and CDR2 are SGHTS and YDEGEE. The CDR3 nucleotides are TGTGCCAGCAGCCCGGGACAGGGGGCGAATCAGCCCCAGCATTTT. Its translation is CASSPGQGANQPQHF.